This T cell receptor (beta chain) was captured in a study of CD8 T cells in ankylosing spondylitis. Points on this clonotype: The antigen remains unidentified.

MiXCR was run by TCRdb on the 5' RACE reads, yielding one entry per CDR3 protein. The table includes about 350,000 distinct CDR3 sequences, roughly 20% detected once. Deletions cut 5 bases from V and 1 base from J, with 12 bases between. CDR1 is LGHDT and CDR2 is YNNKEL in the germline V gene (reference sequence). This CDR3 spans 15 amino acids. Findings and limits, study-wide: Reported data indicate significant enrichment of disease-linked clones within matched ankylosing spondylitis synovial fluid. The disease-linked clones had a CD8+ phenotype and low blood frequencies. A motif of 7 or 8 highly homologous TCR beta variants was seen as apparently characteristic of ankylosing spondylitis blood.

The chain carries TRBV3-1 and TRBJ2-1; possibly TRBD2 for D (6 bases). The sequencing input was blood, either unsorted or a sorted T cell fraction (not recorded which). The TCR comes from a male donor with ankylosing spondylitis or in good health (not recorded which). CDR3 residues: CASSEGLASYNEQFF. The CDR3 DNA reads TGTGCCAGCAGCGAGGGACTTGCTTCCTACAATGAGCAGTTCTTC.